This passage covers 6 T cell receptor beta chains from one sample sequenced in a study of blood T cell repertoires in COVID-19. The protocol was immunoSEQ multiplex PCR, while the TCRdb copy is restricted to in-frame clones and leaves out a portion. The table shows more than 95,000 clones, with roughly four fifths occurring only once. The sequencing input was peripheral blood. The receptors here all came from a man between 60 and 75 years old with acute or convalescent COVID-19.

The rearrangement joins TRBV27 to TRBJ2-7; D ambiguous. In germline, CDR1 is MNHEY, CDR2 SMNVEV (reference sequence). The CDR3 is made up of 11 amino acids. Trimming stripped 4 bases from V and 3 bases from J, with 4 bases between. The CDR3 bases are TGTGCCAGCAGTTCAAACTACGAGCAGTACTTC. Its translation: CASSSNYEQYF.

J is TRBJ2-3 and V is TRBV30; 14 bases align to TRBD2. This CDR3 comprises 17 residues. Germline CDR1 reads GTSNPN; CDR2 reads SVGIG (reference sequence). Trimming cost V 0 bases and J 2 bases; bases outside gene matches: 4. DNA for the CDR3: TGTGCCTGGAGTGTACGGGGACTAGCGGGAGCCACAGATACGCAGTATTTT. Translated, it gives CAWSVRGLAGATDTQYF.

This clone occurred a few times. The chain has TRBV5-1 and TRBJ2-6; TRBD1 matches at 10 bases. Trimming cost V 4 bases and J 4 bases; bases outside gene matches: 26. CDR3 length equals 23 residues. The germline gives CDR1 SGHRS, CDR2 YFSETQ. This chain's CDR3 is CASSPGQGNFVGTGAGGANVLTF. The CDR3 region has the DNA TGCGCCAGCAGCCCTGGACAGGGGAACTTTGTGGGGACAGGGGCAGGCGGGGCCAACGTCCTGACTTTC.

This clone was picked up one time. The V and J genes are TRBV21-1 and TRBJ1-2; no check of the table's D call, TRBD1, against the DNA was made. TRBV21-1 is given as a pseudogene. CDR3 length: 10 amino acids. The CDR3 reads CANTTWGYTF. The CDR3 nucleotides are TGTGCCAATACGACATGGGGCTACACCTTC.

There are many counts of this clone. CDR3 sequence reads: CASSYTGTVYEQYF. The CDR3 DNA follows: TGTGCCAGCAGTTATACCGGGACAGTCTACGAGCAGTACTTC. V usage is TRBV6-5 and J usage is TRBJ2-7; 7 bases align to TRBD1. Germline loops: CDR1 MNHEY, CDR2 SVGAGI. CDR3 length: 14 amino acids. Trimming cost V 3 bases and J 3 bases; bases outside gene matches: 5.

The V gene is TRBV2, the J gene TRBJ2-5; D call uncertain. There are 13 residues in the CDR3. V lost 6 bases and J lost 1, with 9 bases in between. Germline V gene sequence: CDR1 SNHLY, CDR2 FYNNEI. The CDR3 is CASRRLPQETQYF. CDR3 coding DNA: TGTGCCAGCAGGCGGTTACCCCAAGAGACCCAGTACTTC.